Detailed here is one TCR beta chain. Original processing methods: Amplifying reference gene primers gave estimates of nucleated cell counts. Produced via immunoSEQ multiplex PCR; TCRdb's table is partial and in-frame only. The D gene and trimming were derived from the DNA, and the V and J assignments and clone size from that table. This table holds around 380,000 clones, around 84% found once. The data were taken from a study of blood T cell repertoires in COVID-19. At the level of the study: COVID-19 samples, acute and convalescent, were from the United States, Italy and Spain. PBMCs, B-cell-depleted T cells, or T cells provided the cDNA or gDNA that made up the material.

Germline V gene data show CDR1 as LNHDA and CDR2 as SQIVND (reference sequence). The CDR3 contains 16 residues. The V gene end was trimmed by 4 bases and the J gene end by 4 bases; junction bases not matched to a gene: 12. Material: peripheral blood. The chain combines TRBV19 with TRBJ1-2; 7 bases agree with TRBD1. The clonotype was recovered from a human donor with acute or convalescent COVID-19. The donor label of this sample is uncertain. For the CDR3, the DNA is TGTGCCAGTAGTAGGAACAGGGGAACCAATGTCTATGGCTACACCTTC. Translated: CASSRNRGTNVYGYTF.